This TCR beta chain was identified during a study of T cell responses to AZD1222 COVID-19 vaccine (dated by TCRdb to about 2021). Broadly, across the study: A total of around 240 trial participants underwent TCR sequencing, of whom some 210 received two doses of AZD1222 and about 25 received two doses of the MenACWY control vaccine. Trial participants were enrolled into age subgroups of 18-55, 56-69 and 70-plus years, which contained around 150, 29 and 61 TCR-sequenced participants, respectively.

The CDR3 regions of human TCRbeta chains were analyzed by immunosequencing. On the study's bioinformatics: Repertoire TCRs were matched against a reference library of SARS-CoV-2-specific TCRs generated with the MIRA antigen-specificity platform. Breadth was defined as the fraction of unique TCRs that were SARS-CoV-2-associated, and depth was defined as the fraction of total T cells that were SARS-CoV-2-associated. Using the MIRA data, each spike-specific TCR was assigned both to the spike region to which the TCR was reactive and to a CD4 or CD8 class. Log10-transformed breadth and depth values were compared by one-way ANOVA with Sidak's multiple comparisons tests. Drawn from immuneACCESS, this table holds only the in-frame rearrangements with V and J called that TCRdb kept. Clones are partly lost; checked studies trace under half to an unresolved V gene and leave the rest unexplained. D and trimming were read from the DNA, whereas the V and J calls and clone size are those reported in that table. The sample contains 95,000 to 110,000 clones, around nine tenths of them found a single time. Over 3% of the sample goes to the ten largest clones.

The sample's time point, from its label and the paper: about 28 days (+/-7) after the second vaccine dose. Sample treatment or condition, as interpreted from the label and publication: meningococcal conjugate vaccine given as trial control. Vaccinee samples came from UK trials COV001 and COV002, including a single-blind randomized controlled phase 2/3 trial of AZD1222 (ChAdOx1 nCoV-19) in healthy adults. For TCRbeta chain sequencing, PBMC samples were collected from trial participants at day 0 and at day 28 after the second dose. The full study reports these points: Most participants were white British and females outnumbered males, and the authors suggested that clonal diversity may have been underestimated. Conclusions about previously exposed vaccinees were limited because only six or seven AZD1222 recipients were SARS-CoV-2 seropositive at baseline. The whole spike protein was spanned by vaccine-associated CD4 TCRs, and dominant responses were seen in regions 160-218 and 743-854. In the small 56-69-year group, the increase in depth fell short of significance, most likely because of low power. Reportedly, almost half of the unique spike-specific TCRs recognized epitopes lying outside the regions that are mutated in the B.1.351 and B.1.1.7 variants. Because no day 14 peak-response samples were available, the repertoires could be characterized only after the peak T cell response. After two AZD1222 doses, spike-specific TCR breadth and depth were significantly higher than at day 0 and than in MenACWY recipients.

CDR1 and CDR2, looked up from the germline V gene, are SGDLS and YYNGEE. The CDR3 covers 15 residues, taking in both the cysteine and the phenylalanine. Only CDR3 DNA remains: 45 bases, in frame from the first base. V ends up 3 bases short and J 3 bases short, with an unmatched junction base count of 3. A word on this clone: No cognate antigen has been identified for it. Per-base quality was not reported, and no clone a single base away is much larger than it.

The chain was built from TRBV9 and TRBJ2-6; a stretch of 7 junction bases matches TRBD1. This receptor was obtained from an adult who received the MenACWY meningococcal vaccine as a control. The source material was peripheral blood, sampled 28 days after the second dose of the MenACWY control vaccine. The DNA sequence is TGTGCCAGCAGCGGACAGGGAAGTGGGGCCAACGTCCTGACTTTC. Its translation reads: CASSGQGSGANVLTF.